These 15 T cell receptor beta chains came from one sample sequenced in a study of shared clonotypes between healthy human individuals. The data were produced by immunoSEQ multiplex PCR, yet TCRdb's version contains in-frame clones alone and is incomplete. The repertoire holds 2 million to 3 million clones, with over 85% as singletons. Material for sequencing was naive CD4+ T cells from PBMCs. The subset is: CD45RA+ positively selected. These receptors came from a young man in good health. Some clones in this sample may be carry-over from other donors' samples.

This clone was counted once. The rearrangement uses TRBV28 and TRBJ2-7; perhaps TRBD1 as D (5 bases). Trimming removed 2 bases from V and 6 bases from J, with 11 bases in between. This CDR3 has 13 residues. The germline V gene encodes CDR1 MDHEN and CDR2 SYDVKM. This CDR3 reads CASSLDSLGEQYF. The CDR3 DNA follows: TGTGCCAGCAGTTTAGACAGTCTAGGCGAGCAGTACTTC.

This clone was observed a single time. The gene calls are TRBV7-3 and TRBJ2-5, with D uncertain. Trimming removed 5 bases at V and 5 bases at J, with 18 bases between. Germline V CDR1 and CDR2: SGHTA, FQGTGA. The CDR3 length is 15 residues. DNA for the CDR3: TGTGCCAGCAGCCCGTCCGGCGGTACCGCGGAGACCCAGTACTTC. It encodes CASSPSGGTAETQYF.

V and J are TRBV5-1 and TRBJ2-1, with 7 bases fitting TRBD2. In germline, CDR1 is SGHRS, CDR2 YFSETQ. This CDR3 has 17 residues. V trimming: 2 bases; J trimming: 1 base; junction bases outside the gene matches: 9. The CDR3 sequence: CASSFSQGGPSYNEQFF. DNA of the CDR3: TGCGCCAGCAGCTTCTCCCAGGGAGGGCCTTCCTACAATGAGCAGTTCTTC.

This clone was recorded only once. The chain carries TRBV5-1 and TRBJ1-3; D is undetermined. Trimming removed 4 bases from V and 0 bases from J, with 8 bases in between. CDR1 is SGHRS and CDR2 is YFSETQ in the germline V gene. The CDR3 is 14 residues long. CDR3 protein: CASSQSVSGNTIYF. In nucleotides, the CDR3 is TGCGCCAGCAGCCAGTCGGTCTCTGGAAACACCATATATTTT.

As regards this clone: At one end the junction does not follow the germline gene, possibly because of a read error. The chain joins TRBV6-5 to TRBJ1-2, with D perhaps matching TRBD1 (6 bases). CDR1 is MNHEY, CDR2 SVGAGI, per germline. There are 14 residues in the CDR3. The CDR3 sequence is CASSYDPGGRGINF. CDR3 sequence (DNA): TGTGCCAGCAGTTATGATCCGGGAGGGAGGGGGATTAACTTC.

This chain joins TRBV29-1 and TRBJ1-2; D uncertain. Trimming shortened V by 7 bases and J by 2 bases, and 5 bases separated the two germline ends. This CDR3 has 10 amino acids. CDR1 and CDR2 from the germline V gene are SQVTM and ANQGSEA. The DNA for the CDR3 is TGCAGCGCCGACAACTATGGCTACACCTTC. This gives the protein CSADNYGYTF.

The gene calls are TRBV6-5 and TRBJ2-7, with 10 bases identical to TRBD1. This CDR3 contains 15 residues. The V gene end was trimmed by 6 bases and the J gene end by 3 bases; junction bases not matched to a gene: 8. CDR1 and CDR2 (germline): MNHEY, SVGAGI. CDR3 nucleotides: TGTGCCAGCAGACCGGACAGGGGGAGAATCTACGAGCAGTACTTC. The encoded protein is CASRPDRGRIYEQYF.

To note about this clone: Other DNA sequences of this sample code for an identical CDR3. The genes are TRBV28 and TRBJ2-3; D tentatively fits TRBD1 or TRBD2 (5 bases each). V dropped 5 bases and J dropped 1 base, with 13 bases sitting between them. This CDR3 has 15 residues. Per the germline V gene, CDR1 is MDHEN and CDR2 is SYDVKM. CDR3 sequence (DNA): TGTGCCAGCAGTCCTGGGACCCCGGGCACAGATACGCAGTATTTT. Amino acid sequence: CASSPGTPGTDTQYF.

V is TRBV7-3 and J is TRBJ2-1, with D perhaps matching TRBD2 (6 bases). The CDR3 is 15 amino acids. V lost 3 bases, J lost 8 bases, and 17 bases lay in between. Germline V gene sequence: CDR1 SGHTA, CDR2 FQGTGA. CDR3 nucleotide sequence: TGTGCCAGCAGCTTCCCCGGACTAAACATCGATGAGCAGTTCTTC. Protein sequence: CASSFPGLNIDEQFF.

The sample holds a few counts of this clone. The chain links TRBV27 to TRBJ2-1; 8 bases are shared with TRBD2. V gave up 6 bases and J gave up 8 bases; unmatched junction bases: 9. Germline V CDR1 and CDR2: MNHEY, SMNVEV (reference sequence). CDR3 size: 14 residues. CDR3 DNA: TGTGCCAGCAGCAGCGGGAGTCTCATCGATGAGCAGTTCTTC. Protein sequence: CASSSGSLIDEQFF.

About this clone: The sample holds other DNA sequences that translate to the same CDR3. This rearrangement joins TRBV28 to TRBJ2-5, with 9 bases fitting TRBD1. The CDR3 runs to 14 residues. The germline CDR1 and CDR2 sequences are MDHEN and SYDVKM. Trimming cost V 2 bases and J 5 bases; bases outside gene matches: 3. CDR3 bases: TGTGCCAGCAGTTTAGGGACAGGGTTGGAGACCCAGTACTTC. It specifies CASSLGTGLETQYF.

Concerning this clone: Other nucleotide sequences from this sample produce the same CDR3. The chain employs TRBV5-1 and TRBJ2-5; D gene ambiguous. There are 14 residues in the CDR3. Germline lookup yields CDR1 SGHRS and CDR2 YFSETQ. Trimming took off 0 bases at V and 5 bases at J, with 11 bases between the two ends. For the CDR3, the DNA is TGCGCCAGCAGCTTGGCCGCGGTCGGGGAGACCCAGTACTTC. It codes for CASSLAAVGETQYF.

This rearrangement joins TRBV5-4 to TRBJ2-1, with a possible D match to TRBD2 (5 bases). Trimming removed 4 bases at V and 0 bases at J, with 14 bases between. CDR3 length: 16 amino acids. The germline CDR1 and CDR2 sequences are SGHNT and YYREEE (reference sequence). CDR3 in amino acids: CASSGLSADSYNEQFF. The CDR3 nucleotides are TGTGCCAGCAGCGGATTATCAGCGGACTCCTACAATGAGCAGTTCTTC.

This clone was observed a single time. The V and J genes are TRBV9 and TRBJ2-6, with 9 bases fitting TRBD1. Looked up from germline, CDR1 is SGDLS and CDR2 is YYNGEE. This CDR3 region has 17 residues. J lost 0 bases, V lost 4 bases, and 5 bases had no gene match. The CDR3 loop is CASSKGQGSSGANVLTF. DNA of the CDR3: TGTGCCAGCAGCAAGGGACAGGGCAGCTCTGGGGCCAACGTCCTGACTTTC.

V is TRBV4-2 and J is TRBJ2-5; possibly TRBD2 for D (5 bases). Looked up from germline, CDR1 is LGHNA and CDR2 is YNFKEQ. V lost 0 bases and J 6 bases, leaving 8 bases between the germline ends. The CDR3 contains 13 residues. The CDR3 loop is CASSQESGKTQYF. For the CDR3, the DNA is TGTGCCAGCAGCCAAGAATCCGGGAAGACCCAGTACTTC.